Ten or more counts support the clone carrying this T cell receptor (beta chain). What it recognizes is unknown. The data derive from a study of response to subunit inactivated influenza vaccine. Study observations and caveats: Authors suggested each seasonal flu vaccination may recruit only limited numbers of new T cells.

TCRdb re-analysed the RT-PCR reads in MiXCR, keeping a single row per CDR3 protein. The sample shows hundreds of thousands of distinct CDR3 sequences, 9.5% to 13% of them seen only once. The sequence derives from a man aged 50 to 59 who received an inactivated influenza vaccine. Sample: PBMCs from blood, taken about 40 days after vaccination.

The DNA for the CDR3 is TGTGCCAGCAGTACCGGGACTAGCGGGAGCAATGAGCAGTTCTTC. Protein sequence: CASSTGTSGSNEQFF. The chain joins TRBV6-1 to TRBJ2-1; 14 bases fit TRBD2. CDR3 length equals 15 residues. The V gene end was trimmed by 5 bases and the J gene end by 6 bases; junction bases not matched to a gene: 3. CDR1 and CDR2 from the germline V gene are MNHNS and SASEGT.